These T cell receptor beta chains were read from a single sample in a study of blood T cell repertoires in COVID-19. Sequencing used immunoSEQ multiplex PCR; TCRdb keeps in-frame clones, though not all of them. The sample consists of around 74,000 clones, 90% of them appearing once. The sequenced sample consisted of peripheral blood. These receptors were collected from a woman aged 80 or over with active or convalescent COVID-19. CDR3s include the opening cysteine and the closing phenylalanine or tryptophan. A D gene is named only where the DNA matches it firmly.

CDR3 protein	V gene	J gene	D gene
CASSLGQGSYEQYF	TRBV2	TRBJ2-7	TRBD1
CASSPPGARGGGGELFF	TRBV28	TRBJ2-2	TRBD2
CASSSLAGGPIGELFF	TRBV5-4	TRBJ2-2	TRBD2
CATSDPPRGATEAFF	TRBV24-1	TRBJ1-1	NA
CASSSEDRGSNQPQHF	TRBV7-3	TRBJ1-5	TRBD1
CASSSMRVATNEKLFF	TRBV7-6	TRBJ1-4	NA
CSVTAWDTQYF	TRBV20-1	TRBJ2-3	NA
CASREAGIRVYEQYF	TRBV11-2	TRBJ2-7	NA
CAWGPRQAGYTF	TRBV30	TRBJ1-2	NA
CASSQLTSGQGAFGANVLTF	TRBV4-3	TRBJ2-6	TRBD1
CASSLSGGLSSGANVLTF	TRBV5-1	TRBJ2-6	TRBD2
CASSSGTRNQPQHF	TRBV6-5	TRBJ1-5	NA
CASSQVGGTGNSPLHF	TRBV4-3	TRBJ1-6	NA
CATSDFGTSIYEQFF	TRBV24-1	TRBJ2-1	TRBD2
CASSSRGVYTGELFF	TRBV28	TRBJ2-2	NA
CASSRGGFYNEQFF	TRBV4-2	TRBJ2-1	NA
CASSQVAGVSNQPQHF	TRBV4-2	TRBJ1-5	NA
CASSFRNTEAFF	TRBV28	TRBJ1-1	NA
CASSSITSGGSSARYEQFF	TRBV19	TRBJ2-1	TRBD2
CASSYRGQGAAHEQYF	TRBV6-5	TRBJ2-7	TRBD1
CASSRERGSNEQFF	TRBV3-1/TRBV3-2	TRBJ2-1	NA
CASSFTGVSYEQYF	TRBV11-2	TRBJ2-7	NA
CASSKTSGGTGELFF	TRBV6-5	TRBJ2-2	TRBD2
CASSAWVLLGNSNYGYTF	TRBV5-8	TRBJ1-2	NA
CASSFGQGAASGANVLTF	TRBV5-6	TRBJ2-6	TRBD1
CASRLRNSPSPEKLFF	TRBV2	TRBJ1-4	NA
CASSQARGLEGETQYF	TRBV3-1/TRBV3-2	TRBJ2-5	NA